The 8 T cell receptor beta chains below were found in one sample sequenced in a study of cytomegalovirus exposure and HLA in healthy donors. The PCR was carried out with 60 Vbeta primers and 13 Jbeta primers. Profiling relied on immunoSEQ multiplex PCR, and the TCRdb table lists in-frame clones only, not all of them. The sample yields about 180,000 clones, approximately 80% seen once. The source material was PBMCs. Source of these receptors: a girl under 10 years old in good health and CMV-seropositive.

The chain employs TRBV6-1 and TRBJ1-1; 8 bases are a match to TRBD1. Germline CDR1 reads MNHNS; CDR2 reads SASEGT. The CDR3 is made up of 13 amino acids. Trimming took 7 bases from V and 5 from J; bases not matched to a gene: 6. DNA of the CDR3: TGTGCCAGCAACGACAGGGGTCTGACTGAAGCTTTCTTT. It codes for CASNDRGLTEAFF.

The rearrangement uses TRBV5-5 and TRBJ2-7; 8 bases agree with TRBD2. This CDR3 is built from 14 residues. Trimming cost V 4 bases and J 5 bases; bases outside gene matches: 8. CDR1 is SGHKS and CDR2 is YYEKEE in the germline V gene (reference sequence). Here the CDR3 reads CASSTGTRMNEQYF. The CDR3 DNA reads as TGTGCCAGCAGCACAGGGACTAGGATGAACGAGCAGTACTTC.

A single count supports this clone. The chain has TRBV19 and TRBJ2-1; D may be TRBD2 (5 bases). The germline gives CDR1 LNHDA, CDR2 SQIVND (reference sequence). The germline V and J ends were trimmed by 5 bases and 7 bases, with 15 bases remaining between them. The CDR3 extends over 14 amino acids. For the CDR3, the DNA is TGTGCCAGTAGTTCCCTAGCCTCCCGGAATGAGCAGTTCTTC. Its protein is CASSSLASRNEQFF.

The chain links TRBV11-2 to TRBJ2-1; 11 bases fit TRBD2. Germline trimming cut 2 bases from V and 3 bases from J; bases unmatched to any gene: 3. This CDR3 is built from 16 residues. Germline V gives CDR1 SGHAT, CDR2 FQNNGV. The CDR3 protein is CASSLTGTSGYNEQFF. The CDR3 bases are TGTGCCAGCAGCTTAACCGGGACTAGCGGCTACAATGAGCAGTTCTTC.

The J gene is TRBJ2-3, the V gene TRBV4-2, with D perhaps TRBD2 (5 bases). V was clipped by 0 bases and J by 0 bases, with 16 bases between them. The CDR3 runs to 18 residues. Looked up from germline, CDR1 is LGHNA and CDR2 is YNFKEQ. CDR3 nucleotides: TGTGCCAGCAGCCAAGACTCCCCTGGGAGAGGTAGCACAGATACGCAGTATTTT. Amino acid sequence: CASSQDSPGRGSTDTQYF.

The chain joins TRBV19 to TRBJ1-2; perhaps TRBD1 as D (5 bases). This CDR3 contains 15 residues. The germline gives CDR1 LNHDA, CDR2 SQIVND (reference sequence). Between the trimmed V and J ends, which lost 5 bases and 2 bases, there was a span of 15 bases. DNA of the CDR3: TGTGCCAGTAGTCCCCCCGGACATCACAACTATGGCTACACCTTC. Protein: CASSPPGHHNYGYTF.

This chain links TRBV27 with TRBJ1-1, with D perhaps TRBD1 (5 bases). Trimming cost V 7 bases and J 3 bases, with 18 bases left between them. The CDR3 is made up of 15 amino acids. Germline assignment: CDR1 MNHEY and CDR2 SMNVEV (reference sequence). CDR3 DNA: TGTGCCAGCACCAGTCGGCGGGGCCCCGACACTGAAGCTTTCTTT. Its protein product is CASTSRRGPDTEAFF.

CDR3: CASKRGLSGYTF. The CDR3 coding sequence is TGTGCCAGCAAAAGAGGACTCTCTGGCTACACCTTC. This chain connects TRBV7-9 to TRBJ1-2; no clear D gene. Trimming stripped 7 bases from V and 7 bases from J, with 13 bases between. Germline loops: CDR1 SEHNR, CDR2 FQNEAQ (reference sequence). The CDR3 is 12 amino acids.